This note documents a single TCR beta chain sequence. TRB rearrangements spanning V, D and J were amplified using mixed TRB-A/B primers. TCRdb used MiXCR to reprocess the multiplex PCR reads, holding one entry per CDR3 protein. This sample has about 2,000 distinct CDR3 sequences, with approximately 30% found just once. This sample was included in a study of T cell repertoires in aging, cancer and after chemotherapy. Germline CDR1 reads MNHEY; CDR2 reads SVGAGI. There are 14 residues in the CDR3. Trimming removed 6 bases from V and 7 bases from J; junction bases left unmatched: 5. Peripheral blood genomic DNA, not sorted cells or RNA, was the template.

The chain is built from TRBV6-5 and TRBJ2-2; 10 bases line up with TRBD1. This clonotype was obtained from a human donor with a solid tumor. Sequenced input: blood. CDR3 region: CASSRQGADGELFF. CDR3 in DNA: TGTGCCAGCAGCCGACAGGGGGCGGACGGGGAGCTGTTTTTT.